Listed below are T cell receptor beta chains from one sample, sequenced in a study of blood T cell repertoires in COVID-19. TCRdb's copy holds only in-frame clones and misses some; the assay was immunoSEQ multiplex PCR. This repertoire shows 29,000 or so clones, approximately 90% found once; its top ten account for under 2.5%. Sequencing was performed on peripheral blood. Receptor source: a man aged 50 to 59 with active COVID-19. Each CDR3 is given with its conserved first and last residue. A D gene is named only where the DNA matches it firmly. Clone sizes are given selectively: once, few, many, or a class where the clone is expanded.

D: NA
V: TRBV10-2
size: NA
J: TRBJ1-2
DNA: TGCGCCAGCAGTGAGATACCGACAGGTCAAGGCTACACCTTC
CDR3: CASSEIPTGQGYTF

D: NA
V: TRBV5-4
size: NA
J: TRBJ2-7
DNA: TGTGCCAGCAGCCCGCGGGCAGGCTACGAGCAGTACTTC
CDR3: CASSPRAGYEQYF

D: TRBD1
V: TRBV2
size: NA
J: TRBJ2-5
DNA: TGTGCCAGCAGTGACAGGACAGGGATCCAAGAGACCCAGTACTTC
CDR3: CASSDRTGIQETQYF

D: TRBD1
V: TRBV13
size: NA
J: TRBJ1-4
DNA: TGTGCCAGCAGCTTAGGCAGTCAGGGGGAACTGTTTTTT
CDR3: CASSLGSQGELFF

D: TRBD2
V: TRBV5-1
size: NA
J: TRBJ2-1
DNA: TGCGCCAGCATCCCTCACCGGAGGGAGGGAGACAATGAGCAGTTCTTC
CDR3: CASIPHRREGDNEQFF

D: NA
V: TRBV20-1
size: NA
J: TRBJ1-1
DNA: TGCAGTGGATGGCAGAACACTGAAGCTTTCTTT
CDR3: CSGWQNTEAFF

D: TRBD1
V: TRBV30
size: NA
J: TRBJ1-2
DNA: TGTGCCTGGAGTATTAGTTATCGGGACAGAGCCTTC
CDR3: CAWSISYRDRAF

D: TRBD1
V: TRBV18
size: NA
J: TRBJ2-3
DNA: TGTGCCAGCTCACCACTGGGACAGGGGGATGATACGCAGTATTTT
CDR3: CASSPLGQGDDTQYF

D: NA
V: TRBV5-1
size: once
J: TRBJ1-2
DNA: TGCGCCAGCAGCTCCACCTTTAGATTCGATGGCTACACCTTC
CDR3: CASSSTFRFDGYTF

D: TRBD1
V: TRBV2
size: NA
J: TRBJ1-4
DNA: TGTGCCAGCAGTCGGACAGGGTTTAATGAAAAACTGTTTTTT
CDR3: CASSRTGFNEKLFF

D: TRBD1
V: TRBV28
size: NA
J: TRBJ1-4
DNA: TGTGCCAGCAGACGACAGGGGGCTAATGAAAAACTGTTTTTT
CDR3: CASRRQGANEKLFF

D: NA
V: TRBV5-1
size: NA
J: TRBJ1-2
DNA: TGCGCCAGCAGCAGCATACAGGGTGCGGGCTACACCTTC
CDR3: CASSSIQGAGYTF

D: NA
V: TRBV2
size: once
J: TRBJ1-4
DNA: TGTGCCAGCAGTGAAGTTGGAGGGAATAATGAAAAACTGTTTTTT
CDR3: CASSEVGGNNEKLFF

D: TRBD1
V: TRBV18
size: NA
J: TRBJ1-5
DNA: TGTGCCAGCTCACCGGGGACGACAGGGAATCAGCCCCAGCATTTT
CDR3: CASSPGTTGNQPQHF

D: NA
V: TRBV7-9
size: NA
J: TRBJ2-1
DNA: TGTGCCAGCAGCTCCCGGGACACTCGGGGTGAGCAGTTCTTC
CDR3: CASSSRDTRGEQFF

D: NA
V: TRBV6-5
size: NA
J: TRBJ2-5
DNA: TGTGCCAGCAACCCGGGACACCCACAAGAGACCCAGTACTTC
CDR3: CASNPGHPQETQYF

D: NA
V: TRBV11-3
size: NA
J: TRBJ2-7
DNA: TGTGCCAGCAGCTTAGGAGGGGGATCCTACGAGCAGTACTTC
CDR3: CASSLGGGSYEQYF

D: TRBD1
V: TRBV6-2/TRBV6-3
size: once
J: TRBJ1-1
DNA: TGTGCCAGCAGTTCGGACAGGGGCGCTCGGGAAGCTTTCTTT
CDR3: CASSSDRGAREAFF

D: TRBD2
V: TRBV11-2
size: NA
J: TRBJ2-3
DNA: TGTGCCAGCAGCCTAGCGGTCACAGATACGCAGTATTTT
CDR3: CASSLAVTDTQYF

D: NA
V: TRBV11-2
size: NA
J: TRBJ2-6
DNA: TGTGCCAGCAGCTTATCAACTCGGGTTGTTAGCTCTGGGGCCAACGTCCTGACTTTC
CDR3: CASSLSTRVVSSGANVLTF

D: NA
V: TRBV25-1
size: NA
J: TRBJ2-7
DNA: TGTGCCAGCAGTGAATTAACAGGCTACGAGCAGTACTTC
CDR3: CASSELTGYEQYF

D: TRBD2
V: TRBV11-3
size: NA
J: TRBJ2-5
DNA: TGTGCCAGCAGCTTAGATAGTCTAGCGGGGGGCCGGCTGACCCAGTACTTC
CDR3: CASSLDSLAGGRLTQYF

D: TRBD1
V: TRBV19
size: NA
J: TRBJ1-4
DNA: TGTGCCAGCCGGGACAGATCTAATGAAAAACTGTTTTTT
CDR3: CASRDRSNEKLFF

D: NA
V: TRBV9
size: once
J: TRBJ1-2
DNA: TGTGCCAGCAGATTGGAGGGCGCTAACTATGGCTACACCTTC
CDR3: CASRLEGANYGYTF

D: NA
V: TRBV6-6
size: NA
J: TRBJ1-1
DNA: TGTGCCAGCAGTTCGGGGGGGAACACTGAAGCTTTCTTT
CDR3: CASSSGGNTEAFF

D: NA
V: TRBV5-1
size: NA
J: TRBJ2-3
DNA: TGCGCCAGCAATGTTTGGGGGCGCACAGATACGCAGTATTTT
CDR3: CASNVWGRTDTQYF

D: NA
V: TRBV2
size: NA
J: TRBJ1-1
DNA: TGTGCCAGCAGGGGAGGGAGGATGAACACTGAAGCTTTCTTT
CDR3: CASRGGRMNTEAFF

D: TRBD2
V: TRBV3-1/TRBV3-2
size: NA
J: TRBJ2-7
DNA: TGTGCCAGCACCCCGGGGACTAGCGGGAGGGGCGAGCAGTACTTC
CDR3: CASTPGTSGRGEQYF

D: TRBD2
V: TRBV2
size: once
J: TRBJ2-3
DNA: TGTGCCAGCAAAGGGACTAGCGGGGTGATGGATACGCAGTATTTT
CDR3: CASKGTSGVMDTQYF

D: TRBD1
V: TRBV2
size: NA
J: TRBJ1-2
DNA: TGTGCCAGCAGTACGACAGGGATCGATGGCTACACCTTC
CDR3: CASSTTGIDGYTF

D: NA
V: TRBV21-1
size: NA
J: TRBJ1-5
DNA: TGTGCCAGCAGCAAAGCGGGGGGGGGCTGGCAGCCCCAGCATTTT
CDR3: CASSKAGGGWQPQHF

D: TRBD2
V: TRBV9
size: once
J: TRBJ2-1
DNA: TGTGCCAGCAGCGCTTCTGGAACTAGCGGGATGAACAATGAGCAGTTCTTC
CDR3: CASSASGTSGMNNEQFF

D: NA
V: TRBV7-9
size: NA
J: TRBJ1-1
DNA: TGTGCCAGCAGCCCGAGGATTGAAGCTTTCTTT
CDR3: CASSPRIEAFF

D: TRBD1
V: TRBV5-1
size: NA
J: TRBJ1-1
DNA: TGCGCCAGCAGCTCAATGACAGGGGCGGACACTGAAGCTTTCTTT
CDR3: CASSSMTGADTEAFF

D: NA
V: TRBV2
size: NA
J: TRBJ1-6
DNA: TGTGCCAGCAGTCTTTCTGGGGGGGCGAATTCACCCCTCCACTTT
CDR3: CASSLSGGANSPLHF

D: NA
V: TRBV2
size: NA
J: TRBJ1-5
DNA: TGTGCCAGCAGTTACGACAGGCGCAATCAGCCCCAGCATTTT
CDR3: CASSYDRRNQPQHF

D: TRBD1
V: TRBV25-1
size: NA
J: TRBJ2-1
DNA: TGTGCCAGCAGTGTCGGAGAGGGGACAGGGATCTACAATGAGCAGTTCTTC
CDR3: CASSVGEGTGIYNEQFF

D: TRBD1
V: TRBV5-4
size: NA
J: TRBJ2-2
DNA: TGTGCCAGCAGCCAAGGGACAGGGACCACCGGGGAGCTGTTTTTT
CDR3: CASSQGTGTTGELFF

D: TRBD2
V: TRBV30
size: NA
J: TRBJ2-7
DNA: TGTGCCTGGAGTAAGGGACTAGCGGGGACCCACGAGCAGTACTTC
CDR3: CAWSKGLAGTHEQYF

D: TRBD1
V: TRBV19
size: NA
J: TRBJ2-1
DNA: TGTGCCAGTAGTGCTCCATGGGGACAGGGGGCTGATGAGCAGTTCTTC
CDR3: CASSAPWGQGADEQFF

D: NA
V: TRBV2
size: NA
J: TRBJ1-1
DNA: TGTGCCAGCAACCCGCGGACAGTAAACACTGAAGCTTTCTTT
CDR3: CASNPRTVNTEAFF

D: TRBD1
V: TRBV19
size: NA
J: TRBJ1-2
DNA: TGTGCCAGTAGTATGGTCCAGCGACAGGGCTATGGCTACACCTTC
CDR3: CASSMVQRQGYGYTF

D: NA
V: TRBV27
size: NA
J: TRBJ1-6
DNA: TGTGCCAGCAGTTTATCGGGGGGTTTTACTTTTAGGGCCCTCCACTTT
CDR3: CASSLSGGFTFRALHF

D: TRBD2
V: TRBV3-1/TRBV3-2
size: NA
J: TRBJ2-3
DNA: TGTGCCAGCAGCCCCGGACTAGCGGGGGGGCTCACAGATACGCAGTATTTT
CDR3: CASSPGLAGGLTDTQYF

D: NA
V: TRBV6-1
size: NA
J: TRBJ2-3
DNA: TGTGCCAGCAGTGAAGCTAATACGCAGTATTTT
CDR3: CASSEANTQYF

D: TRBD2
V: TRBV19
size: NA
J: TRBJ2-5
DNA: TGTGCCAGTAGTATAGTTGCGGGGGGTGGAGAGACCCAGTACTTC
CDR3: CASSIVAGGGETQYF

D: NA
V: TRBV5-1
size: once
J: TRBJ1-4
DNA: TGCGCCAGCAGCTTGGGGGCAGGGGCCGGGGCCAGAAAACTGTTTTTT
CDR3: CASSLGAGAGARKLFF

D: TRBD2
V: TRBV28
size: once
J: TRBJ2-1
DNA: TGTGCCAGCACCCCTGCGGGGGACAATGAGCAGTTCTTC
CDR3: CASTPAGDNEQFF

D: NA
V: TRBV5-4
size: NA
J: TRBJ2-5
DNA: TGTGCCAGCAGCTTGGTTAGCGAAGAGACCCAGTACTTC
CDR3: CASSLVSEETQYF

D: NA
V: TRBV2
size: few
J: TRBJ1-5
DNA: TGTGCCAGCAGTGAAACGTGGCTCCAGCATTTT
CDR3: CASSETWLQHF

D: TRBD1
V: TRBV7-9
size: NA
J: TRBJ2-5
DNA: TGTGCCAGCAGCTTAACAGGGGTCCAAGAGACCCAGTACTTC
CDR3: CASSLTGVQETQYF

D: TRBD2
V: TRBV11-2
size: NA
J: TRBJ2-3
DNA: TGTGCCAGCAGCTCTACTAGCGGGGGTTTAGGTACGCAGTATTTT
CDR3: CASSSTSGGLGTQYF

D: TRBD2
V: TRBV7-2
size: NA
J: TRBJ2-2
DNA: TGTGCCAGCAACGCCTTCCGGGAGGGTACCGGGGAGCTGTTTTTT
CDR3: CASNAFREGTGELFF